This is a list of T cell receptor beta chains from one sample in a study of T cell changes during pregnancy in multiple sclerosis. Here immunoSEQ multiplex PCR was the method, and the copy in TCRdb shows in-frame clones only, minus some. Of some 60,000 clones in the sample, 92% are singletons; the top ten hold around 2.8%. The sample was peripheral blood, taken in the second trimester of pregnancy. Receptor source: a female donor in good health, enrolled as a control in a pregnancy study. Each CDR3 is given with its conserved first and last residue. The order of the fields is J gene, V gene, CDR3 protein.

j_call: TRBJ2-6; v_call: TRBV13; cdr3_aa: CASSFSGDRGRANVLTF
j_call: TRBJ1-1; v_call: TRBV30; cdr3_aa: CAWSRGVNTEAFF
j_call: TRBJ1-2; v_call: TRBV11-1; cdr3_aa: CASSRTPDRDYGYTF
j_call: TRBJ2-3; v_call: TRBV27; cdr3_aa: CASRQPLAGAGTDTQYF
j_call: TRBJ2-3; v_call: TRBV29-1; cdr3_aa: CSVSTRDTQYF
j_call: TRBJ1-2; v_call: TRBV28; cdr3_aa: CASSRPAGALGYTF
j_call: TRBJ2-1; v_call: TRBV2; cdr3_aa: CASSVRPGTSDNNEQFF
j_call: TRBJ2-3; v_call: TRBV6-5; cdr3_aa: CASWAGSTDTQYF
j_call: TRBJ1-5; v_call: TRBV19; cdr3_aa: CASSIMGQGLNQPQHF
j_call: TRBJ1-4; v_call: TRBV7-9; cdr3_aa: CASSPAGKVDEKLFF
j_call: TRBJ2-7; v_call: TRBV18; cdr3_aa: CASSPGTISYEQYF
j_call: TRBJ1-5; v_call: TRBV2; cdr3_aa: CASKGQFAQPQHF
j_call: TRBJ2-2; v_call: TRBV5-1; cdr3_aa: CASSLNMAGAITGELFF
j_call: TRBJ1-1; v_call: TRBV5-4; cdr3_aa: CASSSRTGTNTEAFF
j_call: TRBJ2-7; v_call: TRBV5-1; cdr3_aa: CASSSGIGTYEQYF
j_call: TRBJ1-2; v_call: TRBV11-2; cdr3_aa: CASSLDGRANYGYTF
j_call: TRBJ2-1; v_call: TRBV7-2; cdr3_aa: CASSLVPQRGGQEQFF
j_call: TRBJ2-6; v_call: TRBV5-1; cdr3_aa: CASWVGQGSGANVLTF
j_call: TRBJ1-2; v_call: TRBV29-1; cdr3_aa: CSVRLGTTSGYTF
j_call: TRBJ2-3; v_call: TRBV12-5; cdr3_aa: CASGSLVGNTDTQYF
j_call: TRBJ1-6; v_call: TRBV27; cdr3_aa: CASSPLTGGVNSPLHF
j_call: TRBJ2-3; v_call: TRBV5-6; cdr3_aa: CASSSLDRTDTQYF
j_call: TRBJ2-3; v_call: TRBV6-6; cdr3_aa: CASSPGQGVTDTQYF
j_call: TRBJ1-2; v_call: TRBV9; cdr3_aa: CASSAAQGRFNYGYTF
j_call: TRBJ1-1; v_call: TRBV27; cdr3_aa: CASIPGQGRGDTEAFF
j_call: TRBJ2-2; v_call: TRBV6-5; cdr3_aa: CASSPARLAGELFF
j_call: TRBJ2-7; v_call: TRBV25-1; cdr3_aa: CASSETFVGTKPREQYF
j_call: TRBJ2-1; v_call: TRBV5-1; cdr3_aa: CASSKAGTSFEQFF
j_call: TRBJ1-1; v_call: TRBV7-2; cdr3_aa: CASSEVGGWTEAFF
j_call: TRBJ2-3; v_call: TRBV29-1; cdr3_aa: CSGDYFSREGRDTQYF